The source of this T cell receptor beta chain is a study of blood T cell repertoires in COVID-19. Study information: Italy, Spain and the United States were the sources of the convalescent and acute COVID-19 samples. PBMCs, B-cell-depleted T cells, or T cells were the source of the cDNA or gDNA that made up the material.

Seattle cases were enrolled at active infection and followed longitudinally. The authors' processing: Reference gene primer amplification gave estimated nucleated cell counts. The data were produced by immunoSEQ multiplex PCR, yet TCRdb's version contains in-frame clones alone and is incomplete. That table gives V, J and clone size, and the DNA gave D and trimming. The table lists about 160,000 clones, 92% of them singletons. The V and J ends lost 3 bases and 2 bases, in that order; junction bases with no gene match: 4. Germline CDR1 is LNHDA and CDR2 is SQIVND (reference sequence). The CDR3 is 15 amino acids.

This sequence joins TRBV19 and TRBJ1-5, with 7 bases that match TRBD1. The material sequenced was peripheral blood. The receptor's source is a man under 40 with COVID-19, enrolled during active disease. The CDR3: CASSMATGGNQPQHF. The DNA of the CDR3 is TGTGCCAGTAGTATGGCAACAGGGGGCAATCAGCCCCAGCATTTT.